These T cell receptor beta chains were read from a single sample in a study of shared clonotypes between healthy human individuals. The table came from immunoSEQ multiplex PCR; TCRdb's copy has only in-frame clones and leaves some out. This sample yields some 2,500,000 clones, of which 85% to 95% are seen a single time; 0.3% to 0.45% belongs to the top ten. The sample was naive CD4+ T cells from PBMCs. The receptors were sampled from a man aged 18 to 30 in good health. Some clones in this sample may be carry-over from other donors' samples. CDR3s include the opening cysteine and the closing phenylalanine or tryptophan. Each record gives: D gene, J gene, V gene, clone size, CDR3 DNA, CDR3 protein. A D gene is named only where the DNA matches it firmly. The size of a clone is reported for some rows only, either as once, few or many, or as a class for expanded clones.

D gene: TRBD1
J gene: TRBJ1-2
V gene: TRBV7-2
clone size: once
CDR3 DNA: TGTGCCAGTAAGACAGGGGGCGGAACAGCTAACTATGGCTACACCTTC
CDR3 protein: CASKTGGGTANYGYTF

D gene: -
J gene: TRBJ2-1
V gene: TRBV9
clone size: -
CDR3 DNA: TGTGCCAGCAGCGCCACAACCACCTACAATGAGCAGTTCTTC
CDR3 protein: CASSATTTYNEQFF

D gene: -
J gene: TRBJ2-6
V gene: TRBV6-5
clone size: once
CDR3 DNA: TGTGCCAGCGGCAGTCGGCACTCTGGGGCCAACGTCCTGACTTTC
CDR3 protein: CASGSRHSGANVLTF

D gene: TRBD1
J gene: TRBJ2-3
V gene: TRBV5-1
clone size: -
CDR3 DNA: TGCGCCAGCAGCTACTGGGACAGGAGGACAGATACGCAGTATTTT
CDR3 protein: CASSYWDRRTDTQYF

D gene: -
J gene: TRBJ2-7
V gene: TRBV6-6
clone size: -
CDR3 DNA: TGTGCCAGCAGTTACAAACCTCAGGGGGGCATGGAGCAGTACTTC
CDR3 protein: CASSYKPQGGMEQYF

D gene: TRBD2
J gene: TRBJ2-3
V gene: TRBV5-4
clone size: -
CDR3 DNA: TGTGCCAGCAGCTTCGGATCAAGCGGGAGTATTACAGATACGCAGTATTTT
CDR3 protein: CASSFGSSGSITDTQYF

D gene: -
J gene: TRBJ2-5
V gene: TRBV7-9
clone size: -
CDR3 DNA: TGTGCCAGCAGCTTAGGGTTGGAGACCCAGTACTTC
CDR3 protein: CASSLGLETQYF

D gene: -
J gene: TRBJ2-3
V gene: TRBV20-1
clone size: few
CDR3 DNA: TGCAGTGCTAGCCGGGCAGATACGCAGTATTTT
CDR3 protein: CSASRADTQYF

D gene: TRBD1
J gene: TRBJ1-4
V gene: TRBV6-6
clone size: -
CDR3 DNA: TGTGCCAGCAGTTATTACAGGGGGTTTAATGAAAAACTGTTTTTT
CDR3 protein: CASSYYRGFNEKLFF

D gene: -
J gene: TRBJ2-2
V gene: TRBV5-5
clone size: -
CDR3 DNA: TGTGCCAGCAGCCCAGTTACAGGGAACACCGGGGAGCTGTTTTTT
CDR3 protein: CASSPVTGNTGELFF

D gene: TRBD1
J gene: TRBJ2-1
V gene: TRBV9
clone size: -
CDR3 DNA: TGTGCCAGCAGCCAAGGGACAGGGGGCCCGGGATACTCCTACAATGAGCAGTTCTTC
CDR3 protein: CASSQGTGGPGYSYNEQFF

D gene: -
J gene: TRBJ2-7
V gene: TRBV5-1
clone size: -
CDR3 DNA: TGCGCCAGCAGCTTTGCCGAGGGCGAGCAGTACTTC
CDR3 protein: CASSFAEGEQYF

D gene: -
J gene: TRBJ2-7
V gene: TRBV2
clone size: -
CDR3 DNA: TGTGCCAGCACCTTAGGAGGGCTCGAGCAGTACTTC
CDR3 protein: CASTLGGLEQYF

D gene: -
J gene: TRBJ2-7
V gene: TRBV18
clone size: -
CDR3 DNA: TGTGCCAGCTCACCAGCAGGGGAGGGAGAGCAGTACTTC
CDR3 protein: CASSPAGEGEQYF

D gene: -
J gene: TRBJ2-1
V gene: TRBV12-2
clone size: -
CDR3 DNA: TGTGCAAGTCGCCCACAGCGGAGCTCCTACAATGAGCAGTTCTTC
CDR3 protein: CASRPQRSSYNEQFF

D gene: -
J gene: TRBJ2-7
V gene: TRBV9
clone size: -
CDR3 DNA: TGTGCCAGCAAACCGCCGGACGTAGCGAGGGAGCAGTACTTC
CDR3 protein: CASKPPDVAREQYF

D gene: TRBD1
J gene: TRBJ1-2
V gene: TRBV18
clone size: -
CDR3 DNA: TGTGCCAGCTCACCGGAGGGGGCAGGCTATGGCTACACCTTC
CDR3 protein: CASSPEGAGYGYTF

D gene: TRBD1
J gene: TRBJ1-2
V gene: TRBV7-8
clone size: -
CDR3 DNA: TGTGCCAGCAGCTTAGAGGCTGACAGGGAACGTAATGGCTACACCTTC
CDR3 protein: CASSLEADRERNGYTF

D gene: TRBD1
J gene: TRBJ1-5
V gene: TRBV28
clone size: few
CDR3 DNA: TGTGCCAGCATTCAGGGGGTAGCTCAGCCCCAGCATTTT
CDR3 protein: CASIQGVAQPQHF

D gene: -
J gene: TRBJ1-2
V gene: TRBV29-1
clone size: -
CDR3 DNA: TGCAGCGTTGAAGGAGGGACATATGGCTACACCTTC
CDR3 protein: CSVEGGTYGYTF

D gene: -
J gene: TRBJ1-2
V gene: TRBV9
clone size: -
CDR3 DNA: TGTGCCAGCAGCCCCCATCCCTCGGGATATGGCTACACCTTC
CDR3 protein: CASSPHPSGYGYTF

D gene: -
J gene: TRBJ1-4
V gene: TRBV14
clone size: -
CDR3 DNA: TGTGCCAGCCTAGAAGAAAAACTGTTTTTT
CDR3 protein: CASLEEKLFF

D gene: -
J gene: TRBJ2-3
V gene: TRBV9
clone size: -
CDR3 DNA: TGTGCCAGCAGCGTAGCGGAAGATACGCAGTATTTT
CDR3 protein: CASSVAEDTQYF

D gene: TRBD1
J gene: TRBJ2-3
V gene: TRBV5-1
clone size: -
CDR3 DNA: TGCGCCAGCAGCTGGGGACAGGGGGCTGATACGCAGTATTTT
CDR3 protein: CASSWGQGADTQYF

D gene: TRBD2
J gene: TRBJ2-7
V gene: TRBV7-2
clone size: -
CDR3 DNA: TGTGCCAGCAGCTTAGCACGGGAGGTTTACGAGCAGTACTTC
CDR3 protein: CASSLAREVYEQYF

D gene: TRBD1
J gene: TRBJ2-1
V gene: TRBV15
clone size: -
CDR3 DNA: TGTGCCACCAGCACAAACCTCAGGGGGAACCCCTACAATGAGCAGTTCTTC
CDR3 protein: CATSTNLRGNPYNEQFF

D gene: -
J gene: TRBJ1-1
V gene: TRBV5-1
clone size: -
CDR3 DNA: TGCGCCAGCAGCTTGGGTGGGGCAGGAAACACTGAAGCTTTCTTT
CDR3 protein: CASSLGGAGNTEAFF

D gene: -
J gene: TRBJ1-5
V gene: TRBV5-1
clone size: -
CDR3 DNA: TGCGCCAGCAGCTTGGGTGGGGACACCAGTAAACCCCAGCATTTT
CDR3 protein: CASSLGGDTSKPQHF

D gene: -
J gene: TRBJ2-7
V gene: TRBV7-9
clone size: -
CDR3 DNA: TGTGCCAGCAGCTCCATAACGGGCCGCTACGAGCAGTACTTC
CDR3 protein: CASSSITGRYEQYF

D gene: -
J gene: TRBJ1-4
V gene: TRBV11-2
clone size: -
CDR3 DNA: TGTGCCAGCAGCTTGAACGGCCGGGGTGAAAAACTGTTTTTT
CDR3 protein: CASSLNGRGEKLFF

D gene: -
J gene: TRBJ2-5
V gene: TRBV7-6
clone size: -
CDR3 DNA: TGTGCCAGCAGCTTAGGTACGGGAGCCTCCGGTGGGACCCAGTACTTC
CDR3 protein: CASSLGTGASGGTQYF

D gene: -
J gene: TRBJ2-2
V gene: TRBV29-1
clone size: -
CDR3 DNA: TGCAGCTTCTACAACAGGGCGGGGACCGGGGAGCTGTTTTTT
CDR3 protein: CSFYNRAGTGELFF

D gene: -
J gene: TRBJ2-3
V gene: TRBV18
clone size: few
CDR3 DNA: TGTGCCAGCTCACCTAAAACAGATACGCAGTATTTT
CDR3 protein: CASSPKTDTQYF

D gene: -
J gene: TRBJ2-3
V gene: TRBV28
clone size: -
CDR3 DNA: TGTGCCAGCAGCCTGGTTCTTGCTACGCAGTATTTT
CDR3 protein: CASSLVLATQYF

D gene: -
J gene: TRBJ1-2
V gene: TRBV18
clone size: -
CDR3 DNA: TGTGCCAGCTCACCAGTGTCGAGACAGTCGAGTCTTGGGGGAACATACACCTTC
CDR3 protein: CASSPVSRQSSLGGTYTF

D gene: -
J gene: TRBJ1-4
V gene: TRBV6-1
clone size: -
CDR3 DNA: TGTGCCAGCAGTGAAGACAGGGCTTATGAAAAACTGTTTTTT
CDR3 protein: CASSEDRAYEKLFF

D gene: -
J gene: TRBJ2-1
V gene: TRBV19
clone size: -
CDR3 DNA: TGTGCCAGTAGTACTTACAATGAGCAGTTCTTC
CDR3 protein: CASSTYNEQFF

D gene: TRBD2
J gene: TRBJ2-7
V gene: TRBV9
clone size: -
CDR3 DNA: TGTGCCAGCAGCGTAGGGGCTAGCGGGAGCATCTACGAGCAGTACTTC
CDR3 protein: CASSVGASGSIYEQYF

D gene: -
J gene: TRBJ1-5
V gene: TRBV18
clone size: -
CDR3 DNA: TGTGCCAGCTCACCAGAGGTGAGCAGAGGCAATCAGCCCCAGCATTTT
CDR3 protein: CASSPEVSRGNQPQHF

D gene: -
J gene: TRBJ1-2
V gene: TRBV7-6
clone size: -
CDR3 DNA: TGTGCCAGCAGCTTAGCGGGCGGAAACTATGGCTACACCTTC
CDR3 protein: CASSLAGGNYGYTF

D gene: -
J gene: TRBJ1-5
V gene: TRBV23-1
clone size: -
CDR3 DNA: TGCGCCAGTTCGGTGAGACGAAATCAGCCCCAGCATTTT
CDR3 protein: CASSVRRNQPQHF

D gene: -
J gene: TRBJ2-5
V gene: TRBV5-6
clone size: -
CDR3 DNA: TGTGCCAGCAGCTCTTTAAGTACAGGTCCTAAGACCCAGTACTTC
CDR3 protein: CASSSLSTGPKTQYF

D gene: -
J gene: TRBJ1-1
V gene: TRBV5-1
clone size: few
CDR3 DNA: TGCGCCAGCAGCTTCCTGGGGTCGGACACTGAAGCTTTCTTT
CDR3 protein: CASSFLGSDTEAFF

D gene: -
J gene: TRBJ2-6
V gene: TRBV18
clone size: -
CDR3 DNA: TGTGCCAGCTCACCTATACTCTCTGGGGCCAACGTCCTGACTTTC
CDR3 protein: CASSPILSGANVLTF

D gene: -
J gene: TRBJ2-7
V gene: TRBV13
clone size: -
CDR3 DNA: TGTGCCAGCAGCTTAAGGAGGGGCTACGAGCAGTACTTC
CDR3 protein: CASSLRRGYEQYF

D gene: -
J gene: TRBJ2-2
V gene: TRBV7-9
clone size: -
CDR3 DNA: TGTGCCAGCAGCTCACCAAACACCGGGGAGCTGTTTTTT
CDR3 protein: CASSSPNTGELFF

D gene: -
J gene: TRBJ2-3
V gene: TRBV9
clone size: -
CDR3 DNA: TGTGCCAGCAGCCCCCCACTGACAGATACGCAGTATTTT
CDR3 protein: CASSPPLTDTQYF

D gene: -
J gene: TRBJ1-2
V gene: TRBV10-2
clone size: once
CDR3 DNA: TGCGCCAGCAGTGACCAGGGTCCCTATGGCTACACCTTC
CDR3 protein: CASSDQGPYGYTF

D gene: TRBD1
J gene: TRBJ1-3
V gene: TRBV28
clone size: -
CDR3 DNA: TGTGCCAGCAGCCCCTTGGGACAGCGTTCTGGAAACACCATATATTTT
CDR3 protein: CASSPLGQRSGNTIYF

D gene: -
J gene: TRBJ2-1
V gene: TRBV29-1
clone size: once
CDR3 DNA: TGCAGCGTTTATAGGGGGGACAGATCCTACAATGAGCAGTTCTTC
CDR3 protein: CSVYRGDRSYNEQFF

D gene: -
J gene: TRBJ1-6
V gene: TRBV5-6
clone size: -
CDR3 DNA: TGTGCCAGCAGCTTGGTGGCCGCAGATAATTCACCCCTCCACTTT
CDR3 protein: CASSLVAADNSPLHF

D gene: -
J gene: TRBJ2-5
V gene: TRBV29-1
clone size: once
CDR3 DNA: TGCAGCGTTGCCGGGGGTTCCGAAGAGACCCAGTACTTC
CDR3 protein: CSVAGGSEETQYF

D gene: -
J gene: TRBJ2-6
V gene: TRBV10-3
clone size: -
CDR3 DNA: TGTGCCATCAGTGAAACTAATACAGGGAGTGGGGCCAACGTCCTGACTTTC
CDR3 protein: CAISETNTGSGANVLTF

D gene: -
J gene: TRBJ1-2
V gene: TRBV30
clone size: -
CDR3 DNA: TGTGCCTGGAGTACTTCTCTCGGGGGCGCGATTGGCTACACCTTC
CDR3 protein: CAWSTSLGGAIGYTF

D gene: -
J gene: TRBJ2-3
V gene: TRBV27
clone size: once
CDR3 DNA: TGTGCCAGCAGTTTAGGTCCAGATACGCAGTATTTT
CDR3 protein: CASSLGPDTQYF